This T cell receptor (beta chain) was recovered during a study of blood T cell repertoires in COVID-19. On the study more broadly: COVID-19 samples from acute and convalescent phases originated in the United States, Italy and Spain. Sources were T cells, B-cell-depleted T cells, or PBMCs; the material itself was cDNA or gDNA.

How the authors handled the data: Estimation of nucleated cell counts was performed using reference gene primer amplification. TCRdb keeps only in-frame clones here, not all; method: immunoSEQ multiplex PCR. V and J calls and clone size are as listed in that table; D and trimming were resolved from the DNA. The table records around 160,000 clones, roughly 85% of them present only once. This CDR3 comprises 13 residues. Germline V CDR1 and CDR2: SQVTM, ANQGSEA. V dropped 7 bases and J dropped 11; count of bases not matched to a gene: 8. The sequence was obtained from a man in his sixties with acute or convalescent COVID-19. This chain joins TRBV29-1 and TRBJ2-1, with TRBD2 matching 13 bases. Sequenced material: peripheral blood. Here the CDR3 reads CSAGLAGDLKQFF. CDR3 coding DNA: TGCAGCGCTGGACTAGCGGGAGACCTTAAGCAGTTCTTC.